Listed below are T cell receptor beta chains from one sample, sequenced in a study of tumor-infiltrating lymphocytes in primary liver carcinoma. TCRdb redid the calling of the multiplex PCR reads with MiXCR, one entry per CDR3 protein. This sample yields about 74,000 distinct CDR3 sequences, of which 60% to 80% are seen a single time; roughly a quarter belongs to the top ten. Sequenced sample: liver tumor tissue from sampling region 4. The receptors come from a man aged 40-50 years with primary liver carcinoma and hepatitis B virus infection. Both conserved end residues are part of each CDR3. Fields, in order: J gene, clone size, D gene, V gene, CDR3 protein, CDR3 DNA. The D gene is left open where the match is weak. Clone size is shown for a subset of rows, as once, few, many or a class of expanded clone.

TRBJ2-7,many,TRBD2,TRBV16,CASSRGASGEQYF,TGTGCCAGCAGCCGCGGGGCTAGCGGTGAGCAGTACTTC
TRBJ2-2,many,TRBD1,TRBV6-5,CASSSETGVNTGELFF,TGTGCCAGCAGTTCCGAGACAGGGGTCAACACCGGGGAGCTGTTTTTT
TRBJ2-1,.,TRBD2,TRBV6-5,CACSYSSSGNEHFF,TGTGCCTGCAGTTACTCGTCTAGCGGCAATGAGCACTTCTTC
TRBJ1-1,.,.,TRBV12-3/TRBV12-4,CVSSEGQSSEAFF,TGTGTCAGCAGTGAGGGGCAATCGAGTGAAGCTTTCTTT
TRBJ1-2,.,TRBD1,TRBV29-1,CSVTLNRGSNYGRTF,TGCAGCGTAACACTGAACAGGGGGTCTAACTATGGCCGCACCTTC
TRBJ2-1,.,TRBD2,TRBV5-1,CASSLPGLAVGNGQFF,TGCGCCAGCAGCTTGCCTGGACTAGCGGTAGGAAATGGGCAGTTCTTC
TRBJ2-7,.,TRBD2,TRBV6-2/TRBV6-3,CASRPGASGVYEQYF,TGTGCCAGCAGACCCGGGGCTAGCGGGGTGTACGAGCAGTACTTC
TRBJ2-1,many,.,TRBV7-7,CASSLTKVGRTYNEQFF,TGTGCTAGCAGCCTAACCAAGGTCGGGAGAACCTACAATGAGCAGTTCTTC
TRBJ2-4,.,.,TRBV6-5,CASRTTAIAQNIQYF,TGTGCCAGCAGGACGACCGCGATAGCCCAAAACATTCAGTACTTC
TRBJ2-7,.,TRBD2,TRBV5-6,CASSLAGGLAGAVYEQYF,TGTGCCAGCAGCTTGGCGGGGGGACTAGCGGGAGCCGTCTACGAGCAGTACTTC
TRBJ2-1,.,.,TRBV5-1,CASSLSACKNEQFF,TGCGCAAGCAGCTTGTCGGCGTGCAAGAATGAGCAGTTCTTC
TRBJ2-5,.,.,TRBV5-4,CASSLSVSLGTQYF,TGTGCCAGCAGTTTGAGTGTCAGTTTGGGGACTCAGTACTTC
TRBJ2-1,.,TRBD2,TRBV4-1,CASSQSGTSRHNELFF,TGCGCCAGCAGCCAATCCGGGACTAGCCGTCACAATGAGCTGTTCTTC
TRBJ2-5,.,.,TRBV20-1,CSAIEGIKETQYF,TGCAGTGCTATAGAGGGGATTAAAGAGACCCAGTACTTC
TRBJ2-7,.,TRBD2,TRBV6-6,CASRGLAGVGPYEQYF,TGTGCCAGCAGGGGACTAGCGGGAGTAGGCCCCTATGAGCAGTACTTC
TRBJ2-2,many,.,TRBV6-4,CASSEEGGDDTGELFF,TGTGCCAGCAGTGAAGAGGGGGGAGACGACACCGGGGAGCTGTTTTTT
TRBJ1-6,.,.,TRBV10-3,CAISEWRPGPGSSPLHF,TGTGCCATCAGTGAGTGGAGACCGGGACCCGGGAGTTCACCCCTCCACTTT
TRBJ2-3,.,TRBD1,TRBV11-1,CANSWDSARDTQYF,TGTGCCAACAGCTGGGACAGTGCCCGAGATACCCAGTATTTT
TRBJ2-1,.,.,TRBV11-2,CTCSLDRTSGFF,TGTACCTGCAGCTTGGATCGCACTAGTGGGTTCTTC
TRBJ2-1,.,.,TRBV10-2,CASSLTTGNSYNEQFF,TGCGCCAGCAGCCTCACTACTGGGAACTCCTACAATGAGCAGTTCTTC
TRBJ2-5,.,.,TRBV29-1,CGIDRYIGETQYF,TGCGGTATTGACCGGTACATTGGTGAGACCCAGTACTTC
TRBJ2-7,few,TRBD2,TRBV11-2,CASSLRGGEQYF,TGTGCCAGCAGCCTACGGGGGGGGGAGCAGTACTTC
TRBJ2-7,.,TRBD2,TRBV20-1,CSARDPLAGGPLEQYF,TGCAGTGCTAGGGATCCACTAGCGGGAGGACCGTTGGAGCAGTACTTC
TRBJ1-1,.,.,TRBV4-1,CASSQYPSRAWNTEACF,TGCGCCAGCAGCCAATACCCCTCGAGGGCCTGGAACACTGAAGCTTGCTTT
TRBJ2-7,.,TRBD2,TRBV5-6,CASSFDSGVAIEQYF,TGTGCCAGCAGCTTTGACAGCGGGGTGGCCATCGAGCAGTACTTC
TRBJ2-2,.,.,TRBV6-1,CAVKGPGWNTGELFF,TGTGCCGTGAAAGGGCCAGGATGGAACACCGGGGAGCTGTTTTTT
TRBJ2-5,.,TRBD2,TRBV12-3/TRBV12-4,CASSFRLAGVPVETQCF,TGTGCCAGCAGCTTTCGACTAGCGGGAGTACCGGTGGAGACCCAGTGCTTC
TRBJ2-7,.,.,TRBV7-9,CASSRAAGGIYELYF,TGTGCCAGCAGTAGAGCAGCGGGTGGGATCTACGAGCTGTACTTC
TRBJ2-5,once,.,TRBV11-2,CASSLEDTRETQYF,TGTGCCAGCAGCTTAGAGGACACGCGAGAAACACAGTACTTC
TRBJ2-6,.,.,TRBV18,CASSPTASGANVLTF,TGTGCCAGCTCACCCACAGCCTCTGGGGCCAACGTCCTGACTTTC
TRBJ1-4,.,.,TRBV6-5,CASSNVKTGAVEELLF,TGTGCCAGCAGCAACGTCAAGACAGGAGCCGTTGAAGAACTGCTTTTT
TRBJ2-3,once,.,TRBV6-2/TRBV6-3,CASSYRDETYTQYF,TGTGCTAGCAGTTACCGGGATGAAACATATACGCAGTATTTT
TRBJ2-2,.,TRBD2,TRBV11-2,CASSLVALAGTGKLFF,TGCGCCAGCAGCTTAGTGGCGCTAGCGGGGACCGGGAAGCTGTTTTTT
TRBJ2-7,.,TRBD1,TRBV11-1,CASSFNFARTGQPYDHYF,TGTGCCAGCAGCTTCAACTTTGCCCGGACAGGGCAACCCTACGATCATTATTTC
TRBJ2-1,.,.,TRBV4-1,CTSSLYDNEQSF,TGTACCAGCAGCCTTTATGACAATGAGCAGTCCTTC
TRBJ2-5,many,.,TRBV4-2,CASSRTWSSTGATGKTQYF,TGTGCCAGCAGCCGGACCTGGTCCTCAACAGGAGCTACTGGAAAGACCCAGTACTTC
TRBJ2-3,.,TRBD2,TRBV6-5,CASSSRLAGGPDTQYF,TGTGCCAGCAGTTCCAGACTAGCGGGTGGGCCGGATACGCAGTATTTT
TRBJ1-3,.,.,TRBV6-1,CASSQRRADTGNTIYF,TGTGCCAGCAGCCAAAGAAGGGCAGACACCGGAAACACCATATATTTT
TRBJ2-7,.,TRBD2,TRBV15,CATCREGLAAEQYF,TGTGCCACCTGCAGAGAAGGACTAGCGGCCGAGCAGTACTTC
TRBJ1-6,.,TRBD1,TRBV6-5,CASRSDRVYNSPLHF,TGTGCCAGCAGGTCTGACAGGGTCTATAATTCGCCCCTCCACTTT
TRBJ2-1,once,TRBD2,TRBV6-5,CANGSGGEQFF,TGTGCCAACGGGAGCGGGGGTGAGCAGTTCTTC
TRBJ2-7,once,.,TRBV11-2,CTSSFDGTLPYEQYF,TGTACCAGCAGCTTCGACGGGACTCTACCCTACGAGCAGTACTTC
TRBJ2-1,.,TRBD2,TRBV11-3,CASSGVLAGVAFNERFF,TGTGCCAGCAGCGGTGTTCTAGCGGGAGTGGCCTTCAATGAGCGGTTTTTC
TRBJ2-5,.,.,TRBV11-2,CASSFRVGETQYF,TGTGCTAGCAGCTTTAGGGTCGGAGAGACCCAATACTTC
TRBJ1-4,.,TRBD1,TRBV11-1,CAGSHNRGPNEKLFF,TGTGCCGGTAGCCACAACAGGGGGCCTAATGAAAAACTGTTTTTT
TRBJ2-1,.,TRBD2,TRBV11-3,CVSSLSGTSGRGEQFF,TGTGTCAGCAGCCTATCAGGGACTAGCGGGAGAGGTGAGCAATTCTTC
TRBJ2-1,.,.,TRBV12-3/TRBV12-4,CDSSLGGENEQFF,TGTGACAGTAGTTTAGGTGGGGAAAATGAGCAGTTCTTC
TRBJ1-1,.,.,TRBV10-2,CACSESTSLKTEAFF,TGCGCCTGCAGTGAGTCGACAAGTCTGAAGACTGAAGCTTTCTTT
TRBJ2-3,once,TRBD1,TRBV19,CASRDRVTGETDTQYF,TGTGCCAGTAGGGACAGGGTCACGGGGGAAACAGATACGCAGTATTTT
TRBJ1-5,many,TRBD1,TRBV6-6,CAGQTGEGQPQHF,TGTGCCGGCCAAACAGGGGAGGGTCAGCCCCAGCATTTT
TRBJ2-1,.,.,TRBV11-2,CAGSLNDAYEQFF,TGTGCCGGCAGCTTGAATGATGCCTATGAGCAGTTTTTC
TRBJ1-2,.,TRBD1,TRBV20-1,CSARDPGGYGYTF,TGCAGTGCTAGAGATCCAGGGGGGTATGGCTACACCTTC
TRBJ2-7,.,.,TRBV6-1,CASSEIGSYEQYF,TGTGCCAGCAGTGAAATAGGATCCTACGAGCAGTACTTT